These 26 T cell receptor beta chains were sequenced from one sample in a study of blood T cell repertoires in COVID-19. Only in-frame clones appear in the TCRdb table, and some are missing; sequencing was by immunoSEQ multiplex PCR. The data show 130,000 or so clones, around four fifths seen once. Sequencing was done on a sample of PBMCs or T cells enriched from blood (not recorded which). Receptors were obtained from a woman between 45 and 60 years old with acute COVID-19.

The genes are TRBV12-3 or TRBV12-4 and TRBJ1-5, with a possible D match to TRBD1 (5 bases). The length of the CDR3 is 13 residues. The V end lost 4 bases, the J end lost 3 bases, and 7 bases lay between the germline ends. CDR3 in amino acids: CASSWTNNQPQHF. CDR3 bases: TGTGCCAGCAGTTGGACAAACAATCAGCCCCAGCATTTT.

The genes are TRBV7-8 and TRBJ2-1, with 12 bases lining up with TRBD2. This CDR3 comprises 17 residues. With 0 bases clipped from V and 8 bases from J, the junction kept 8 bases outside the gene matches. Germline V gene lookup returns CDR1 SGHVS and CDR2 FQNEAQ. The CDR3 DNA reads TGTGCCAGCAGCTTAGCCGGGCTAGCGGGAGGGTCCGATGAGCAGTTCTTC. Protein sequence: CASSLAGLAGGSDEQFF.

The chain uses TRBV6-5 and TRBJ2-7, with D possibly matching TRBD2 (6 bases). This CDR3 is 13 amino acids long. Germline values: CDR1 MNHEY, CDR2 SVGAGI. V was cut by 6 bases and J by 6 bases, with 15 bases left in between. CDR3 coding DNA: TGTGCCAGCAGCGAGTACGGGAGAGGCGAGCAGTACTTC. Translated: CASSEYGRGEQYF.

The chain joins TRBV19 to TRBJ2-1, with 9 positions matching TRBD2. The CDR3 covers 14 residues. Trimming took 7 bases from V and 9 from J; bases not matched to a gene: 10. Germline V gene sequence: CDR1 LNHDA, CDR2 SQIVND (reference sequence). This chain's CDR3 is CASTPGLARGEQFF. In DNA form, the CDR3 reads TGTGCCAGTACTCCCGGACTAGCGAGGGGTGAGCAGTTCTTC.

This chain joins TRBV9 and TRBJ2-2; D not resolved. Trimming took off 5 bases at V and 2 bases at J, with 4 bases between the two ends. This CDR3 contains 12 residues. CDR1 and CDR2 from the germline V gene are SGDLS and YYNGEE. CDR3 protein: CASSINTGELFF. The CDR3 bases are TGTGCCAGCAGTATAAACACCGGGGAGCTGTTTTTT.

The CDR3 reads CASSVFTSGGPYEQFF. The CDR3 DNA reads TGTGCCAGCAGCGTTTTTACTAGCGGGGGTCCCTATGAGCAGTTCTTC. The J gene is TRBJ2-1, the V gene TRBV6-4, with 11 bases that match TRBD2. CDR3 length: 16 amino acids. The germline gives CDR1 MRHNA, CDR2 SNTAGT. The J segment lost 8 bases and the V segment lost 6 bases, leaving 12 bases of the junction unmatched.

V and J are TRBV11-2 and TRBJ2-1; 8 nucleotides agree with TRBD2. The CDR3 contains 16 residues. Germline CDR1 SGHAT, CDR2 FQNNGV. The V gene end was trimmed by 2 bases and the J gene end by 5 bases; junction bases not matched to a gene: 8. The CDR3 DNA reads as TGTGCCAGCAGCTTACTTACGGGAGGGCCCCACAATGAGCAGTTCTTC. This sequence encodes CASSLLTGGPHNEQFF.

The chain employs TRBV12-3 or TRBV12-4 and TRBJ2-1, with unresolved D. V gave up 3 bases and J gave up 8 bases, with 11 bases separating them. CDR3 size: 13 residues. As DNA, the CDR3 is TGTGCCAGCAGTTTTAACTCCCGCGATGAGCAGTTCTTC. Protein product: CASSFNSRDEQFF.

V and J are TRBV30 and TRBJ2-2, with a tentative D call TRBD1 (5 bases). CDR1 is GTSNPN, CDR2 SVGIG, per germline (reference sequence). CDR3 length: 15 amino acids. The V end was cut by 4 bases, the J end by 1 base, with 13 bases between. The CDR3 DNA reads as TGTGCCTGGAATTTTCCAGGGCAGAACACCGGGGAGCTGTTTTTT. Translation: CAWNFPGQNTGELFF.

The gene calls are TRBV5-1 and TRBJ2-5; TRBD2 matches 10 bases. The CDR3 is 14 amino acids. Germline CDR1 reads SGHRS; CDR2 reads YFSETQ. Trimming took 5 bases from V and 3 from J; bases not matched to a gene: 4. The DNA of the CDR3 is TGCGCCAGCAGGGACCTAGCGGGAGAAGAGACCCAGTACTTC. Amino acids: CASRDLAGEETQYF.

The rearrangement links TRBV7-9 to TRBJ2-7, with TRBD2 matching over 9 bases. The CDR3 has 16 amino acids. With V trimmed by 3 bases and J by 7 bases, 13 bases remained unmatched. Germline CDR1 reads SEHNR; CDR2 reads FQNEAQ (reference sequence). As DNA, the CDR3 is TGTGCCAGCAGCTTGCCGGGTGCGGGAGGGCCCAGGGAGCAGTACTTC. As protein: CASSLPGAGGPREQYF.

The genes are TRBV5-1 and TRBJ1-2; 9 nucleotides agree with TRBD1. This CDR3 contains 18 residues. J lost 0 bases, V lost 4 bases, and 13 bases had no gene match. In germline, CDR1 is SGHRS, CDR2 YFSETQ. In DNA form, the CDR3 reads TGCGCCAGCAGCACCCCCGGGACAGGGATTTATACTAACTATGGCTACACCTTC. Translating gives CASSTPGTGIYTNYGYTF.

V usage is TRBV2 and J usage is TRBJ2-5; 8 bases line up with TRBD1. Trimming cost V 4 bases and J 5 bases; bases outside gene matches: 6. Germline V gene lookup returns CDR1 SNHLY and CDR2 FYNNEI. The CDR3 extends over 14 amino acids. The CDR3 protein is CASSGGTGGETQYF. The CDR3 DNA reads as TGTGCCAGCAGTGGTGGGACAGGCGGGGAGACCCAGTACTTC.

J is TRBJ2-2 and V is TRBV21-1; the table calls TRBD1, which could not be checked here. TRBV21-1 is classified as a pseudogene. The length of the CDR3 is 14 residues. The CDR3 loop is CASKKMTGRRELFF. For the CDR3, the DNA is TGTGCCAGCAAGAAAATGACAGGGAGGCGGGAGCTGTTTTTT.

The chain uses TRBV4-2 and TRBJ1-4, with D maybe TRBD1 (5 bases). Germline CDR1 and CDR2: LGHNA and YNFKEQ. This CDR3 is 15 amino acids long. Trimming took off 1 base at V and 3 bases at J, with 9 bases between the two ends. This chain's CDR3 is CASSQVTTANEKLFF. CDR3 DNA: TGTGCCAGCAGCCAAGTCACGACAGCTAATGAAAAACTGTTTTTT.

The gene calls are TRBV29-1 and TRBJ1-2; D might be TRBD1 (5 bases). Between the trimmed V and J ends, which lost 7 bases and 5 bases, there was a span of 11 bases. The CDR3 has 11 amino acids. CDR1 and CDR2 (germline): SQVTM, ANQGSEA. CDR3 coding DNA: TGCAGCGCCCCGACAGTGTATGGCTACACCTTC. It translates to CSAPTVYGYTF.

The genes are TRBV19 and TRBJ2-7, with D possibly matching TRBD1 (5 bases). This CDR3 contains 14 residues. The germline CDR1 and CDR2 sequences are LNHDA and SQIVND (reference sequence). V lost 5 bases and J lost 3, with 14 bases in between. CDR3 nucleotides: TGTGCCAGTAGTCCCTTAGGTGGACACTACGAGCAGTACTTC. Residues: CASSPLGGHYEQYF.

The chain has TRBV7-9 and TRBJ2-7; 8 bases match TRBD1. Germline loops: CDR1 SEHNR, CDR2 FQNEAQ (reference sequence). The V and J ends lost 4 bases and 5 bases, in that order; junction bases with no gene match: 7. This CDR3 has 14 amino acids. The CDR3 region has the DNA TGTGCCAGCAGCTATTGGACAGGGCCTAACGAGCAGTACTTC. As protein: CASSYWTGPNEQYF. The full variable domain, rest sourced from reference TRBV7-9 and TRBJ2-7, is DTGVSQNPRHKITKRGQNVTFRCDPISEHNRLYWYRQTLGQGPEFLTYFQNEAQLEKSRLLSDRFSAERPKGSFSTLEIQRTEQGDSAMYLCASSYWTGPNEQYFGPGTRLTVT.

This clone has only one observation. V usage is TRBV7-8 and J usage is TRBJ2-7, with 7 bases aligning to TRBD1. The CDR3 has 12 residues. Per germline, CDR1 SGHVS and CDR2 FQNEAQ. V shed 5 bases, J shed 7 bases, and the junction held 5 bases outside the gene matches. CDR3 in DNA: TGTGCCAGCAGCCGACAGGGTCCGGAGCAGTACTTC. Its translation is CASSRQGPEQYF.

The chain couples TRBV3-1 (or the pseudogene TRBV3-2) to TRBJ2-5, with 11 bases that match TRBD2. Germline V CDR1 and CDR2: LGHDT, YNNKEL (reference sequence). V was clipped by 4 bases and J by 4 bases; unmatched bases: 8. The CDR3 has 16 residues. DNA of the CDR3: TGTGCCAGCAGCCGGGGGACTAGCGGTAGTTCAGAGACCCAGTACTTC. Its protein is CASSRGTSGSSETQYF.

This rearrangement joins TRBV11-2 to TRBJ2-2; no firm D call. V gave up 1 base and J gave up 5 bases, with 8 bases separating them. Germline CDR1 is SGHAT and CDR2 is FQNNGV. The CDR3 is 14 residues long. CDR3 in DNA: TGTGCCAGCAGCTTAGCCCAAGCGACCGGGGAGCTGTTTTTT. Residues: CASSLAQATGELFF.

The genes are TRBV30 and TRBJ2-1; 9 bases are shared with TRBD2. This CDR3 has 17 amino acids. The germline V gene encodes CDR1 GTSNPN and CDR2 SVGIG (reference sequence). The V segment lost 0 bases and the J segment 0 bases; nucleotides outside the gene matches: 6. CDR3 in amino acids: CAWSVSSGVSSYNEQFF. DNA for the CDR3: TGTGCCTGGAGTGTATCTAGCGGGGTAAGCTCCTACAATGAGCAGTTCTTC.

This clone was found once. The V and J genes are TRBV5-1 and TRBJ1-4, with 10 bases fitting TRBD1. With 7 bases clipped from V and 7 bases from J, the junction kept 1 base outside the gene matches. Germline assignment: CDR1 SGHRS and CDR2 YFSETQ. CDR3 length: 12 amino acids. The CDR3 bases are TGCGCCAGCGGACAGGGGGGTGAAAAACTGTTTTTT. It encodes CASGQGGEKLFF.

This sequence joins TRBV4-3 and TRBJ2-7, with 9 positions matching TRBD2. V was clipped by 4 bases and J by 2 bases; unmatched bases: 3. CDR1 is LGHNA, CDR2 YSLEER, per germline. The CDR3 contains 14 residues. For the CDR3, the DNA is TGCGCCAGCAGCCGGACTAGCGTAGCCTACGAGCAGTACTTC. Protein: CASSRTSVAYEQYF.

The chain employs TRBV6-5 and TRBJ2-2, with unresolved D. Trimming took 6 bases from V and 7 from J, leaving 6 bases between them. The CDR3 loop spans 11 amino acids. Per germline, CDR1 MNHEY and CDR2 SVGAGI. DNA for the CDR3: TGTGCCAGCAGAACCAGCGGGGAGCTGTTTTTT. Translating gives CASRTSGELFF.

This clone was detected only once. CDR3 residues: CASSPVNGLQETQYF. CDR3 bases: TGTGCCAGCTCACCAGTAAACGGGTTACAAGAGACCCAGTACTTC. The chain recombines TRBV18 with TRBJ2-5; D call uncertain. CDR3 length: 15 amino acids. Germline CDR1 reads KGHSH; CDR2 reads LQKENI. The V and J ends lost 2 bases and 2 bases respectively, with 12 bases between them.